These 14 T cell receptor beta chains were all obtained from the same sample, sequenced in a study of T cell responses to AZD1222 COVID-19 vaccine. Data came from immunoSEQ multiplex PCR; TCRdb stores just in-frame clones and leaves some out. The sample holds around 79,000 clones, about 85% seen once. Sequencing was performed on peripheral blood, taken on day 0 of AZD1222 vaccination. The receptors were sampled from an adult in good health.

V and J are TRBV10-3 and TRBJ1-3, with D uncertain. V was trimmed by 4 bases and J by 8 bases, leaving 6 bases between them. Germline values: CDR1 ENHRY, CDR2 SYGVKD. The CDR3 runs 11 residues. The CDR3 reads CAISVSDTIYF. Written as DNA, the CDR3 is TGTGCCATCAGTGTGTCGGACACCATATATTTT.

The chain couples TRBV13 to TRBJ2-7; D uncertain. V was clipped by 5 bases and J by 3 bases, with 14 bases between them. The CDR3 runs to 14 residues. Germline CDR1 is PRHDT and CDR2 is FYEKMQ (reference sequence). This CDR3 is CASSPRSQNYEQYF. The CDR3 nucleotides are TGTGCCAGCAGCCCTCGTTCGCAAAACTACGAGCAGTACTTC.

The CDR3 is CASSYPRGTSQETQYF. For the CDR3, the DNA is TGTGCCAGCAGTTACCCCCGAGGGACCTCCCAAGAGACCCAGTACTTC. This sequence joins TRBV6-5 and TRBJ2-5, with D possibly being TRBD1 or TRBD2 (5 bases each). In germline, CDR1 is MNHEY, CDR2 SVGAGI. The CDR3 totals 16 residues. The V end lost 2 bases, the J end lost 1 base, and 14 bases lay between the germline ends.

The chain has TRBV27 and TRBJ1-5, with TRBD1 matching 8 bases. CDR1 is MNHEY, CDR2 SMNVEV, per germline (reference sequence). The CDR3 consists of 16 residues. With V trimmed by 5 bases and J by 0 bases, 6 bases remained unmatched. Here the CDR3 DNA reads TGTGCCAGCAGTCCGTGGACAGGGTATAGCAATCAGCCCCAGCATTTT. It specifies CASSPWTGYSNQPQHF.

J is TRBJ1-2 and V is TRBV19; no clear D. Germline values: CDR1 LNHDA, CDR2 SQIVND (reference sequence). V lost 5 bases and J lost 2, with 3 bases in between. CDR3 length: 11 residues. The CDR3: CASSDNYGYTF. In DNA form, the CDR3 reads TGTGCCAGTAGTGACAACTATGGCTACACCTTC.

This sequence joins TRBV12-3 or TRBV12-4 and TRBJ1-1; unclear D gene. CDR3 length: 12 residues. The germline V and J ends were trimmed by 6 bases and 0 bases, with 5 bases remaining between them. The chain's CDR3 is CASRRMNTEAFF. The CDR3 DNA sequence: TGTGCCAGCAGACGGATGAACACTGAAGCTTTCTTT.

The CDR3 here is CSVAGDTKNTGELFF. Here the CDR3 DNA reads TGCAGCGTAGCAGGGGACACTAAGAACACCGGGGAGCTGTTTTTT. This chain joins TRBV29-1 and TRBJ2-2; D is perhaps TRBD1 (6 bases). CDR3 size: 15 residues. V was shortened by 6 bases and J by 1 base, with 15 bases between the two germline ends. CDR1 and CDR2 from the germline V gene are SQVTM and ANQGSEA.

Regarding this clone: Germline and junction disagree at one end, which may indicate a read error. The V and J genes are TRBV7-7 and TRBJ2-5; the match to TRBD2 covers 7 bases. The CDR3 consists of 14 residues. Looked up from germline, CDR1 is SSHAT and CDR2 is FNYEAQ (reference sequence). CDR3 protein: CASSSGLEVETQYF. DNA for the CDR3: TGTGCTAGCAGCTCCGGACTAGAAGTAGAGACCCAGTACTTC.

The V call is TRBV9, the J call TRBJ2-3; 14 bases fit TRBD2. The CDR3 extends over 16 amino acids. Germline CDR1 and CDR2: SGDLS and YYNGEE. The J segment lost 3 bases and the V segment lost 3 bases, leaving 3 bases of the junction unmatched. In DNA form, the CDR3 reads TGTGCCAGCAGCGAGGGGACTAGCGGGAGAACAGATACGCAGTATTTT. It encodes CASSEGTSGRTDTQYF.

V gene TRBV7-9 combines with J gene TRBJ2-5; 8 nucleotides match TRBD2. The V gene's germline CDR1 is SEHNR and CDR2 FQNEAQ (reference sequence). The CDR3 runs to 16 residues. Unmatched junction bases numbered 12, after V lost 5 bases and J lost 4 bases. The CDR3 sequence: CASSRSGTRAVETQYF. The CDR3 nucleotides are TGTGCCAGCAGCAGGTCCGGGACTAGGGCGGTAGAGACCCAGTACTTC.

The CDR3 loop is CASSVEGQGNSPLHF. In DNA, the CDR3 is TGTGCCAGCAGCGTAGAGGGACAGGGGAATTCACCCCTCCACTTT. The gene calls are TRBV9 and TRBJ1-6, with TRBD1 matching over 10 bases. CDR3 length: 15 amino acids. In germline, CDR1 is SGDLS, CDR2 YYNGEE. Losses at the gene ends were 0 bases for V and 7 bases for J; bases not matched to a gene: 1.

The gene calls are TRBV2 and TRBJ2-7, with 11 bases identical to TRBD2. CDR1 SNHLY and CDR2 FYNNEI come from the germline V gene. Trimming cost V 6 bases and J 4 bases; bases outside gene matches: 8. The CDR3 covers 15 residues. CDR3 amino acids: CASSTQGLAAYEQYF. The CDR3, as DNA: TGTGCCAGCAGCACTCAGGGACTAGCGGCGTACGAGCAGTACTTC.

The V call is TRBV29-1, the J call TRBJ2-1, with 7 nucleotides matching TRBD2. The CDR3 has 13 residues. Trimming took 0 bases from V and 12 from J; bases not matched to a gene: 8. Looked up from germline, CDR1 is SQVTM and CDR2 is ANQGSEA. The CDR3 is CSVEEGPGEGQFF. The CDR3 DNA is TGCAGCGTTGAAGAAGGCCCGGGGGAGGGGCAGTTCTTC.

The rearrangement joins TRBV7-2 to TRBJ2-1; D not certain. The germline CDR1 and CDR2 sequences are SGHTA and FQGNSA. The CDR3 covers 19 residues. V was shortened by 2 bases and J by 5 bases, with 25 bases between the two germline ends. CDR3 sequence (DNA): TGTGCCAGCAGCTTATTTTATTTAGGTTTGTGGCCTAAAGACAATGAGCAGTTCTTC. This gives the protein CASSLFYLGLWPKDNEQFF.